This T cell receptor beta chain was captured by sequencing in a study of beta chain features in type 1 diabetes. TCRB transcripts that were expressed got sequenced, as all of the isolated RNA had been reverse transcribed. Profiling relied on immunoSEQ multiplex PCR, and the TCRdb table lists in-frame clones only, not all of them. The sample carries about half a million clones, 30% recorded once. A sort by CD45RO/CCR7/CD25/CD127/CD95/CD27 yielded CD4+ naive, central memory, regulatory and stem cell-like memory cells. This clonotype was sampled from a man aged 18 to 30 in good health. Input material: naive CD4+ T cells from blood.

The CDR3 loop is CASKKGLAGELFF. The DNA for the CDR3 is TGTGCCAGCAAAAAGGGGCTGGCCGGGGAGCTGTTTTTT. The chain uses TRBV28 and TRBJ2-2, with D possibly being TRBD1 (5 bases). The V gene's germline CDR1 is MDHEN and CDR2 SYDVKM. The CDR3 length is 13 residues. Trimming cost V 7 bases and J 6 bases, with 12 bases left between them.